This TCR beta chain was recovered during a study of blood T cells in healthy people across ages. Regarding the study as a whole: Expanded clonotype changes were possibly confounded by unknown donor CMV status.

Ranging in age from roughly 6 to 90, the donors were healthy Caucasian individuals from Russia. The sample, roughly 9.1 milliliters of peripheral blood, was drawn from each donor. A sample-barcoded 5' primer and a J-beta primer mix were used in a second PCR of roughly 6 to 11 cycles. Every sample gave at least 2.5 million paired-end reads containing CDR3. TCRdb re-called the 5' RACE reads with MiXCR, one entry per CDR3 protein. This table has approximately 1.5 million distinct CDR3 sequences, 42% appearing once. In the case of this clonotype: No antigen is known for it.

This clonotype was obtained from a woman under 30 in good health. Sequenced: blood.

The CDR3 loop is CKAGGREETQYF. For the CDR3, the DNA is TGCAAAGCTGGGGGGAGGGAAGAGACCCAGTACTTC. The chain carries TRBV29-1 and TRBJ2-5, with 7 bases aligning to TRBD2. The CDR3 runs 12 residues. Germline CDR1 SQVTM, CDR2 ANQGSEA.